These 21 T cell receptor beta chains share one sample of origin, sequenced in a study of CD8 T cells in Susac syndrome. After extraction with the RNeasy kit, 0.5 to 1 ug of the RNA was reverse transcribed using random hexamers. TCRdb analysed the immunoSEQ multiplex PCR reads with MiXCR anew, one entry per CDR3 protein. The sample yields approximately 180,000 distinct CDR3 sequences, around 95% seen once. The sequencing sample was made of CD4+ T cells from PBMCs. Every receptor here comes from a human donor with multiple sclerosis.

J is TRBJ2-5 and V is TRBV20-1; 8 bases are a match to TRBD2. V gave up 3 bases and J gave up 6 bases; unmatched junction bases: 9. CDR3 size: 14 residues. CDR1 DFQATT and CDR2 SNEGSKA come from the germline V gene (reference sequence). CDR3 residues: CSASLAGGGKTQYF. Here the CDR3 DNA reads TGCAGTGCTAGTCTGGCGGGGGGCGGGAAGACCCAGTACTTC.

The V and J genes are TRBV30 and TRBJ1-6, with D uncertain. From germline, CDR1 is GTSNPN and CDR2 SVGIG (reference sequence). With 5 bases removed from V and 6 bases from J, the gap between germline ends came to 11 bases. The CDR3 spans 13 residues. The chain's CDR3 is CAWRTVANSPLHF. The CDR3 region has the DNA TGTGCCTGGCGGACCGTTGCTAATTCACCCCTCCACTTT.

This sequence joins TRBV3-1 and TRBJ2-7; D uncertain. Trimming pared 4 bases from V and 2 bases from J, leaving 15 bases between. CDR3 length: 15 amino acids. In germline, CDR1 is LGHDT, CDR2 YNNKEL (reference sequence). The DNA for the CDR3 is TGTGCCAGCAGCCTAGTTAGGTGGGATGCCTACGAGCAGTACTTC. The encoded protein is CASSLVRWDAYEQYF.

The count of this clonotype is one. This sequence joins TRBV6-5 and TRBJ1-2; no clear D gene. This CDR3 comprises 14 residues. CDR1 MNHEY and CDR2 SVGAGI come from the germline V gene. With 0 bases removed from V and 1 base from J, the gap between germline ends came to 6 bases. The CDR3 DNA sequence: TGTGCCAGCAGTTACTCGGGCAGTAACTATGGCTACACCTTC. Translation gives CASSYSGSNYGYTF.

The rearrangement links TRBV7-9 to TRBJ1-6, with TRBD1 as a possible D gene (6 bases). Per the germline V gene, CDR1 is SEHNR and CDR2 is FQNEAQ (reference sequence). This CDR3 spans 15 amino acids. V lost 1 base, J lost 7 bases, and 11 bases lay in between. The CDR3 region is CASSLESGANSPLHF. The CDR3 DNA reads as TGTGCCAGCAGCTTAGAGTCAGGGGCGAATTCACCCCTCCACTTT.

This chain joins TRBV19 and TRBJ1-5; the D gene is possibly TRBD1 (6 bases). CDR1 and CDR2 from the germline V gene are LNHDA and SQIVND (reference sequence). The CDR3 is 16 residues long. The germline V and J ends were trimmed by 5 bases and 5 bases, with 19 bases remaining between them. CDR3 DNA: TGTGCCAGTAGTGTTCCCAGGGGTGGTTCGGATCAGCCCCAGCATTTT. This sequence encodes CASSVPRGGSDQPQHF.

The V gene is TRBV7-9, the J gene TRBJ1-1; TRBD1 is a possible D gene (5 bases). CDR3 length: 16 residues. CDR1 SEHNR and CDR2 FQNEAQ come from the germline V gene (reference sequence). V lost 5 bases and J lost 3, with 19 bases in between. This chain's CDR3 is CASSPLGNRGDTEAFF. CDR3 sequence (DNA): TGTGCCAGCAGCCCTCTTGGAAACAGAGGGGACACTGAAGCTTTCTTT.

This clonotype was seen only once. The V and J genes are TRBV2 and TRBJ2-1, with 10 positions matching TRBD2. The germline V gene encodes CDR1 SNHLY and CDR2 FYNNEI. The CDR3 totals 15 residues. V lost 4 bases, J lost 4 bases, and 4 bases stayed unmatched. The CDR3 DNA reads TGTGCCAGCAGTGTGCCTAGCGGGGGATACAATGAGCAGTTCTTC. This translates into CASSVPSGGYNEQFF.

The genes are TRBV5-1 and TRBJ1-1, with unresolved D. Germline CDR1 reads SGHRS; CDR2 reads YFSETQ. Trimming took 0 bases from V and 1 from J, leaving 10 bases between them. The CDR3 spans 15 residues. In DNA form, the CDR3 reads TGCGCCAGCAGCTTGGTAGGGCAGGCGAACACTGAAGCTTTCTTT. As protein: CASSLVGQANTEAFF.

The chain recombines TRBV20-1 with TRBJ1-2; perhaps TRBD1 as D (5 bases). The CDR3 spans 13 residues. Trimming pared 7 bases from V and 2 bases from J, leaving 14 bases between. The germline V gene encodes CDR1 DFQATT and CDR2 SNEGSKA (reference sequence). DNA for the CDR3: TGCAGTGGCGTGGAAGGGACCAACTATGGCTACACCTTC. This encodes CSGVEGTNYGYTF.

The chain has TRBV29-1 and TRBJ1-2; D unresolved. Per germline, CDR1 SQVTM and CDR2 ANQGSEA. The CDR3 is 12 amino acids. V was pared by 7 bases and J by 3 bases, with 12 bases between. The CDR3 loop is CSAADGDYGYTF. DNA for the CDR3: TGCAGCGCCGCGGACGGAGACTATGGCTACACCTTC.

The chain employs TRBV7-8 and TRBJ1-2; a weak D match, TRBD1 (6 bases). V was shortened by 4 bases and J by 4 bases, with 10 bases between the two germline ends. The CDR3 sequence is 13 residues long. Germline V gene lookup returns CDR1 SGHVS and CDR2 FQNEAQ. In DNA, the CDR3 is TGTGCCAGCAGCTCAGGACAGCTCTATGGCTACACCTTC. It translates to CASSSGQLYGYTF.

The rearrangement links TRBV12-3 or TRBV12-4 to TRBJ1-5; D not certain. This CDR3 contains 12 residues. V was clipped by 8 bases and J by 6 bases, with 11 bases between them. The CDR3 is CASSPQVQPQHF. As DNA, the CDR3 is TGTGCCAGCTCCCCTCAGGTTCAGCCCCAGCATTTT.

V and J are TRBV7-2 and TRBJ2-7; 14 nucleotides match TRBD2. CDR1 and CDR2 (germline): SGHTA, FQGNSA. V shed 8 bases and J 6 bases; nucleotides not matched to a gene: 3. The CDR3 totals 13 residues. CDR3 DNA sequence: TGTGCCAGCGGAGGACTAGCGGGGGGCGAGCAGTACTTC. Translation: CASGGLAGGEQYF. Filled out from reference TRBV7-2 and TRBJ2-7, the complete variable domain reads GAGVSQSPSNKVTEKGKDVELRCDPISGHTALYWYRQSLGQGLEFLIYFQGNSAPDKSGLPSDRFSAERTGGSVSTLTIQRTQQEDSAVYLCASGGLAGGEQYFGPGTRLTVT.

The chain carries TRBV5-6 and TRBJ1-6; possible D gene TRBD1, 6 bases. V was trimmed by 6 bases and J by 3 bases, leaving 19 bases between them. The CDR3 has 17 amino acids. CDR1 SGHDT and CDR2 YYEEEE come from the germline V gene. CDR3 nucleotide sequence: TGTGCCAGCACCGATTATCAGGGGACATTCTATAATTCACCCCTCCACTTT. Translated, it gives CASTDYQGTFYNSPLHF.

The V and J genes are TRBV2 and TRBJ1-2; D perhaps matches TRBD1 (6 bases). This CDR3 spans 11 amino acids. Germline CDR1 and CDR2: SNHLY and FYNNEI. Trimming shortened V by 6 bases and J by 10 bases, and 12 bases separated the two germline ends. DNA for the CDR3: TGTGCCAGCAGCCCAACAGGGTCCTACACCTTC. As protein: CASSPTGSYTF. Full variable domain (outside the CDR3, taken from reference TRBV2 and TRBJ1-2): EPEVTQTPSHQVTQMGQEVILRCVPISNHLYFYWYRQILGQKVEFLVSFYNNEISEKSEIFDDQFSVERPDGSNFTLKIRSTKLEDSAMYFCASSPTGSYTFGSGTRLTVV.

The CDR3: CASSQDSSYGYTF. For the CDR3, the DNA is TGTGCCAGCTCACAAGACAGCTCCTATGGCTACACCTTC. This chain links TRBV18 with TRBJ1-2, with D perhaps TRBD1 (5 bases). Per the germline V gene, CDR1 is KGHSH and CDR2 is LQKENI. The CDR3 sequence is 13 residues long. Between the trimmed V and J ends, which lost 4 bases and 4 bases, there was a span of 10 bases.

V usage is TRBV28 and J usage is TRBJ2-5, with a weak D call TRBD1 (6 bases). The CDR3 has 12 amino acids. Germline V gives CDR1 MDHEN, CDR2 SYDVKM. V lost 5 bases and J 4 bases, leaving 8 bases between the germline ends. CDR3 coding DNA: TGTGCCAGCAGTGGGACACCAGAGACCCAGTACTTC. Translation: CASSGTPETQYF.

The chain employs TRBV10-3 and TRBJ2-2, with TRBD1 as a possible D gene (5 bases). V was clipped by 3 bases and J by 5 bases, with 13 bases between them. CDR1 and CDR2 (germline): ENHRY, SYGVKD. This CDR3 is 15 amino acids long. In nucleotides, the CDR3 is TGTGCCATCAGTGAACGACCCAGGGAAACCGGGGAGCTGTTTTTT. Its translation is CAISERPRETGELFF.

This CDR3 reads CASSLRQGVETQYF. CDR3 nucleotides: TGTGCCAGCAGCTTGAGACAGGGAGTTGAGACCCAGTACTTC. The rearrangement joins TRBV5-6 to TRBJ2-5, with 7 bases fitting TRBD1. Trimming at V came to 1 base and at J to 5 bases, leaving 5 bases not matched to a gene. CDR1 and CDR2 from the germline V gene are SGHDT and YYEEEE. CDR3 length: 14 residues.

The chain uses TRBV20-1 and TRBJ2-5; 13 bases are a match to TRBD2. The CDR3 totals 16 residues. V lost 2 bases to trimming and J lost 3 bases; unmatched junction nucleotides: 6. In germline, CDR1 is DFQATT, CDR2 SNEGSKA (reference sequence). In DNA, the CDR3 is TGCAGTGCTAGAAAGACTAGCGGGGGGACTAAAGAGACCCAGTACTTC. Its translation: CSARKTSGGTKETQYF.